The 20 T cell receptor beta chains below were found in one sample sequenced in a study of persistence of HIV-infected CD4 T cells (TCRdb year 2020). Their antigens are not known. Interpreted using the paper, the treatment or condition label stands for: suppressive antiretroviral therapy. Lysates of CMV-infected fibroblasts at about 10 ug/mL were used to stimulate the cells. Memory populations depleted of antigen-responding cells were obtained by sorting nonresponding CD40L-negative CD69-negative CD45RO-high memory CD4+ T cells. The immunoSEQ hsTCRB assay version 4, run in survey mode, was used to sequence TCRbeta repertoires from genomic DNA. TCRdb carries this immuneACCESS record with in-frame sequences only. Its versions omit some clonotypes, under half of them owing to an unresolved V gene in the studies checked, with the rest unexplained. This sample comprises roughly 30,000 clones, around 80% of them detected only once. The top ten hold 3.5% to 5.5% of the sample.

Sequencing used CD4+ T cells sorted from PBMCs after roughly 17-hour stimulation, obtained from a patient who received antiretroviral therapy. The label giving this sample's cell subset or site can be read as: CD40L-CD69- CD45RO-high memory CD4 T cells not responding to CMV lysate. These receptors originate from an adult man with HIV who was CMV-seropositive.

The V call is TRBV3-1 (or the pseudogene TRBV3-2), the J call TRBJ1-1, with D possibly being TRBD1 (5 bases). V shed 0 bases and J shed 0 bases, with 14 bases lying between them. Germline CDR1 LGHDT, CDR2 YNNKEL (reference sequence). This CDR3 is 17 amino acids long. CDR3: CASSQESWTRMNTEAFF. In DNA form, the CDR3 reads TGTGCCAGCAGCCAAGAAAGTTGGACAAGAATGAACACTGAAGCTTTCTTT.

The chain combines TRBV29-1 with TRBJ2-7; no clear D. With 6 bases removed from V and 3 bases from J, the gap between germline ends came to 18 bases. From germline, CDR1 is SQVTM and CDR2 ANQGSEA. The CDR3 consists of 14 residues. Here the CDR3 DNA reads TGCAGCGTCCTCCAGGAACCTTCCGACTACGAGCAGTACTTC. It translates to CSVLQEPSDYEQYF.

V is TRBV29-1 and J is TRBJ1-1, with D unresolved. V was shortened by 3 bases and J by 0 bases, with 14 bases between the two germline ends. The CDR3 consists of 15 residues. Germline-derived CDR1 and CDR2 are SQVTM and ANQGSEA. The CDR3 sequence is CSVDRGIVLNTEAFF. CDR3 nucleotides: TGCAGCGTTGATAGAGGTATAGTTCTGAACACTGAAGCTTTCTTT.

The chain carries TRBV5-1 and TRBJ1-6, with D tentatively TRBD1 (6 bases). The germline CDR1 and CDR2 sequences are SGHRS and YFSETQ. Trimming pared 7 bases from V and 7 bases from J, leaving 12 bases between. This CDR3 is 13 amino acids long. CDR3 loop: CASRQEGNSPLHF. The DNA for the CDR3 is TGCGCCAGCCGACAGGAAGGGAATTCACCCCTCCACTTT.

V and J are TRBV18 and TRBJ2-7; a weak D match, TRBD2 (6 bases). Germline V gene sequence: CDR1 KGHSH, CDR2 LQKENI. The CDR3 spans 14 residues. V shed 5 bases and J shed 3 bases, with 14 bases lying between them. The CDR3 loop is CASSTGTAFYEQYF. The CDR3 region has the DNA TGTGCCAGCTCAACCGGGACTGCTTTCTACGAGCAGTACTTC.

The chain links TRBV11-3 to TRBJ2-3, with 15 bases matching TRBD2. The V gene end was trimmed by 5 bases and the J gene end by 6 bases; junction bases not matched to a gene: 15. This CDR3 is built from 19 residues. CDR1 is SGHNT, CDR2 YENEEA, per germline. The CDR3 protein is CASSRRTSGGAYLYDTQYF. CDR3 DNA: TGTGCCAGCAGCCGCCGGACTAGCGGGGGGGCCTACCTCTATGATACGCAGTATTTT.

This clone was observed a handful of times. J is TRBJ1-6 and V is TRBV28; TRBD1 matches 9 bases. Germline-derived CDR1 and CDR2 are MDHEN and SYDVKM. There are 14 residues in the CDR3. The junction had 3 bases not matched to a gene; V was cut back by 5 bases and J by 7 bases. The CDR3 spells CASSPGQGNSPLHF. CDR3 coding DNA: TGTGCCAGCAGTCCAGGACAGGGGAATTCACCCCTCCACTTT.

The sample holds a few counts of this clone. The chain links TRBV18 to TRBJ1-1; D is possibly TRBD1 (5 bases). Germline assignment: CDR1 KGHSH and CDR2 LQKENI. The CDR3 is 17 amino acids. The V and J ends lost 3 bases and 5 bases respectively, with 22 bases between them. Written as DNA, the CDR3 is TGTGCCAGCTCACCCTCCGGGACGGCTTTATGGGGAACTGAAGCTTTCTTT. Amino acids: CASSPSGTALWGTEAFF.

The genes are TRBV5-6 and TRBJ1-4; D not resolved. From germline, CDR1 is SGHDT and CDR2 YYEEEE. This CDR3 region has 14 residues. Trimming left V 2 bases short and J 2 bases short, with 7 bases between. CDR3 DNA: TGTGCCAGCAGCTTCTGGGAGACTAATGAAAAACTGTTTTTT. Translating it yields CASSFWETNEKLFF.

As to this clone: The junction differs from germline at one of its ends, possibly a read error. The chain links TRBV5-1 to TRBJ2-7; D could derive from TRBD1 or TRBD2 (5 bases each). Per germline, CDR1 SGHRS and CDR2 YFSETQ. This CDR3 has 15 residues. The CDR3 DNA follows: TGCGCCAGCAGCCGGGACGGCTACCCTTCCTCCGAGCAGTACTTC. Translating gives CASSRDGYPSSEQYF. The full variable domain, completed using reference TRBV5-1 and TRBJ2-7, is KAGVTQTPRYLIKTRGQQVTLSCSPISGHRSVSWYQQTPGQGLQFLFEYFSETQRNKGNFPGRFSGRQFSNSRSEMNVSTLELGDSALYLCASSRDGYPSSEQYFGPGTRLTVT.

This chain links TRBV5-1 with TRBJ1-5; 11 positions agree with TRBD1. Germline CDR1 SGHRS, CDR2 YFSETQ. The CDR3 runs 15 residues. V dropped 4 bases and J dropped 7; count of bases not matched to a gene: 7. The CDR3 loop is CASSPGTGGSQPQHF. In DNA form, the CDR3 reads TGCGCCAGCAGCCCCGGGACAGGGGGTTCCCAGCCCCAGCATTTT.

V gene TRBV5-1 combines with J gene TRBJ2-3, with 8 bases identical to TRBD1. The ends lost 0 bases at V and 4 bases at J; junction bases unmatched: 4. Germline V gene lookup returns CDR1 SGHRS and CDR2 YFSETQ. This CDR3 region has 15 residues. The CDR3 is CASSLEDRASDTQYF. In DNA form, the CDR3 reads TGCGCCAGCAGCTTGGAGGACAGGGCCTCAGATACGCAGTATTTT.

The V call is TRBV7-9, the J call TRBJ1-2; TRBD1 might be the D (5 bases). Germline V CDR1 and CDR2: SEHNR, FQNEAQ (reference sequence). Trimming removed 5 bases from V and 1 base from J, with 23 bases in between. The CDR3 spans 18 residues. The CDR3 DNA reads TGTGCCAGCAGCCAAAGGGGCCTCTCCGCGGTTTTTAACTATGGCTACACCTTC. Translated, it gives CASSQRGLSAVFNYGYTF.

The gene calls are TRBV10-2 and TRBJ2-2; 13 bases map to TRBD2. There are 17 residues in the CDR3. V shed 6 bases and J 0 bases; nucleotides not matched to a gene: 4. Germline CDR1 WSHSY, CDR2 SAAADI. Here the CDR3 DNA reads TGCGCCAGCAGGGCGACTAGCGGGGGGACGAACACCGGGGAGCTGTTTTTT. As protein: CASRATSGGTNTGELFF.

The chain carries TRBV6-5 and TRBJ2-7; 9 bases fit TRBD2. Unmatched junction bases numbered 10, after V lost 7 bases and J lost 3 bases. This CDR3 is built from 15 residues. Germline lookup yields CDR1 MNHEY and CDR2 SVGAGI. In nucleotides, the CDR3 is TGTGCCAGCACCATGAGGCGGGGGGGATACTACGAGCAGTACTTC. This encodes CASTMRRGGYYEQYF.

This clone came up a few times. The CDR3 reads CATSRDKGRQTSNQPQHF. Written as DNA, the CDR3 is TGTGCCACCAGCAGAGATAAAGGCCGACAGACTAGCAATCAGCCCCAGCATTTT. This chain links TRBV15 with TRBJ1-5, with D possibly being TRBD1 (5 bases). Trimming removed 0 bases at V and 0 bases at J, with 15 bases between. CDR1 is LNHNV, CDR2 YYDKDF, per germline (reference sequence). The CDR3 loop spans 18 amino acids.

V gene TRBV7-3 combines with J gene TRBJ2-3, with TRBD1 matching over 8 bases. There are 17 residues in the CDR3. The junction had 7 bases not matched to a gene; V was cut back by 2 bases and J by 0 bases. CDR1 is SGHTA and CDR2 is FQGTGA in the germline V gene. CDR3 region: CASSLGGQAYSTDTQYF. The DNA for the CDR3 is TGTGCCAGCAGCTTAGGGGGACAGGCCTATAGCACAGATACGCAGTATTTT. The full variable domain, with the rest looked up from reference TRBV7-3 and TRBJ2-3, is GAGVSQTPSNKVTEKGKYVELRCDPISGHTALYWYRQSLGQGPEFLIYFQGTGAADDSGLPNDRFFAVRPEGSVSTLKIQRTERGDSAVYLCASSLGGQAYSTDTQYFGPGTRLTVL.

J is TRBJ2-4 and V is TRBV27, with no clear D. The CDR3 runs to 15 residues. Trimming stripped 5 bases from V and 2 bases from J, with 13 bases between. Germline V gene lookup returns CDR1 MNHEY and CDR2 SMNVEV (reference sequence). The CDR3 bases are TGTGCCAGCAGTAGAATGGGGAAATCCAAAAACATTCAGTACTTC. Residues: CASSRMGKSKNIQYF.

The CDR3 spells CASSSRDTQYF. The CDR3, as DNA: TGTGCCAGCAGTTCTAGAGATACGCAGTATTTT. V gene TRBV28 combines with J gene TRBJ2-3; D remains ambiguous. CDR1 MDHEN and CDR2 SYDVKM come from the germline V gene. This CDR3 is 11 amino acids long. The V and J ends lost 4 bases and 5 bases respectively, with 4 bases between them.

V gene TRBV6-5 combines with J gene TRBJ1-5, with D perhaps TRBD1 (5 bases). CDR1 and CDR2 (germline): MNHEY, SVGAGI. This CDR3 spans 14 amino acids. V gave up 4 bases and J gave up 2 bases, with 9 bases separating them. CDR3 DNA sequence: TGTGCCAGCAGTTTAGGGGTAGGCAATCAGCCCCAGCATTTT. Amino acids: CASSLGVGNQPQHF.